This T cell receptor beta chain was recovered during a study of cytomegalovirus exposure and HLA in healthy donors. Study-level points and caveats: TCR beta chains associated with HLA were, in a later analysis, more clonally expanded than equally common others. Rarity characterized most TCR sequences, yet some public TCRs appeared in many donors. A previous analysis found most TCR beta V segments productive roughly 87% or roughly 30% of the time.

CDR3 size: 16 residues. V shed 2 bases, J shed 0 bases, and the junction held 5 bases outside the gene matches. Per germline, CDR1 MNHNY and CDR2 SVGAGI (reference sequence). With regard to this clone: Its antigen is undetermined.

A multiplex PCR was run with 60 Vbeta primers and 13 Jbeta primers. Some clones are missing from TCRdb's copy, which holds only in-frame ones; the method was immunoSEQ multiplex PCR. The sample has 60,000 or so clones. The sequencing input was PBMCs. V and J are TRBV6-6 and TRBJ1-1; 8 bases line up with TRBD1. The sequence was collected from a man in his forties or fifties in good health and CMV-seropositive. The CDR3 coding sequence is TGTGCCAGCAGTTACCCCGTCAGGGGGCTGAACACTGAAGCTTTCTTT. Protein: CASSYPVRGLNTEAFF.